This T cell receptor beta chain originates from a study of blood T cell repertoires in COVID-19. V gave up 0 bases and J gave up 7 bases, with 7 bases separating them. CDR3 length: 13 residues. CDR1 and CDR2 (germline): LGHDT, YNNKEL (reference sequence). Profiling relied on immunoSEQ multiplex PCR, and the TCRdb table lists in-frame clones only, not all of them. Seen here are over 70,000 clones, roughly 84% observed once, and the top ten hold about a tenth. This clone was seen only once. The source of this sequence is a man between 60 and 70 years old with COVID-19, enrolled during active disease. The V gene is TRBV3-1 (or the pseudogene TRBV3-2), the J gene TRBJ2-1; the D is unclear. The sample was peripheral blood. CDR3 nucleotides: TGTGCCAGCAGCCAAGAGCTGGAGAATGAGCAGTTCTTC. Translated, it gives CASSQELENEQFF.